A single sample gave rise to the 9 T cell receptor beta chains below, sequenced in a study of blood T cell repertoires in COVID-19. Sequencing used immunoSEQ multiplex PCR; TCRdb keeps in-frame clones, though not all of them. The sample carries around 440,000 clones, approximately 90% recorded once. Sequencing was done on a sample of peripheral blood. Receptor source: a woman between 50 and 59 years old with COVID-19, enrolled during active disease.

CDR3 nucleotides: TGTGCCATCAAGATGGTGACAGAGGATGGCTACACCTTC. Its translation is CAIKMVTEDGYTF. The V and J genes are TRBV10-3 and TRBJ1-2, with a weak D call TRBD1 (5 bases). V dropped 7 bases and J dropped 6 bases, with 15 bases sitting between them. CDR3 size: 13 residues. The V gene's germline CDR1 is ENHRY and CDR2 SYGVKD.

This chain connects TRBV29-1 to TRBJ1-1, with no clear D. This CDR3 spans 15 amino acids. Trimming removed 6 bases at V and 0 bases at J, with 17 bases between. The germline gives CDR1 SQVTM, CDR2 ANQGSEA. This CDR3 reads CSVLIDLYMNTEAFF. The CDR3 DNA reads TGCAGCGTCCTCATCGACTTATACATGAACACTGAAGCTTTCTTT. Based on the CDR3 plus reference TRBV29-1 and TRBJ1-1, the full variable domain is SAVISQKPSRDICQRGTSLTIQCQVDSQVTMMFWYRQQPGQSLTLIATANQGSEATYESGFVIDKFPISRPNLTFSTLTVSNMSPEDSSIYLCSVLIDLYMNTEAFFGQGTRLTVV.

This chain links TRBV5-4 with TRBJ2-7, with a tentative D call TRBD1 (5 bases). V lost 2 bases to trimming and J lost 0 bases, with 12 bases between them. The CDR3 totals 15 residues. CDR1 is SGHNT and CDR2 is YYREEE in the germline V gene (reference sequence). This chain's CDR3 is CASSFGQGSSYEQYF. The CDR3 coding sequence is TGTGCCAGCAGCTTTGGGCAGGGTAGCTCCTACGAGCAGTACTTC.

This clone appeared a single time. As DNA, the CDR3 is TGTGCCAGCAGCTTAGATAGTTCGGGGGAGCAGTTCTTC. The encoded protein is CASSLDSSGEQFF. The J gene is TRBJ2-1, the V gene TRBV7-7, with a weak D call TRBD2 (5 bases). V was clipped by 1 base and J by 10 bases, with 11 bases between them. This CDR3 is 13 amino acids long. Germline assignment: CDR1 SSHAT and CDR2 FNYEAQ (reference sequence).

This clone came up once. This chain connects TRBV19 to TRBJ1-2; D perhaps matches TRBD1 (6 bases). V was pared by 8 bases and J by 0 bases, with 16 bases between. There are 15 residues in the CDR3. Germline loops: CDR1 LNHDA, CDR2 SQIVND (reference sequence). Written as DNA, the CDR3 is TGTGCCAGTCGTAGTAAAGGACAGCCTAACTATGGCTACACCTTC. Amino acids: CASRSKGQPNYGYTF.

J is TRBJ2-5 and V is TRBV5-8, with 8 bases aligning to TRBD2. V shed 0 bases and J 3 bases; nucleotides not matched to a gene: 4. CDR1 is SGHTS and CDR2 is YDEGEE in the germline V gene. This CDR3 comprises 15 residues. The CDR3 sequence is CASSLEYGGEETQYF. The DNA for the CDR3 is TGTGCCAGCAGCTTGGAGTACGGGGGGGAAGAGACCCAGTACTTC.

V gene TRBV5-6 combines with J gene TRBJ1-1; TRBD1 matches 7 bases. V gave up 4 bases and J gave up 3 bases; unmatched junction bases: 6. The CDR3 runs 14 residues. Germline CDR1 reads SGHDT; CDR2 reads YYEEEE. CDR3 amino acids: CASSGQVGYTEAFF. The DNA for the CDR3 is TGTGCCAGCAGCGGACAGGTTGGGTACACTGAAGCTTTCTTT.

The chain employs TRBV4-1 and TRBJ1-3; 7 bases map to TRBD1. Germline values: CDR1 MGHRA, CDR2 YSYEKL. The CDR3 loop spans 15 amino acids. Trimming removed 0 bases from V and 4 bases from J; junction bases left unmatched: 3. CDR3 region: CASSQDQQGGNTIYF. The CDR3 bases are TGCGCCAGCAGCCAAGATCAACAGGGGGGAAACACCATATATTTT.

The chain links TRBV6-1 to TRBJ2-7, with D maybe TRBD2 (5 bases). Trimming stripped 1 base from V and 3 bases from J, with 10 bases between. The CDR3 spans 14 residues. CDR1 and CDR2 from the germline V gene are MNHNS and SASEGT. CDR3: CASSEGGRLYEQYF. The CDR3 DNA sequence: TGTGCCAGCAGTGAAGGCGGGCGTCTCTACGAGCAGTACTTC.